This T cell receptor (beta chain) was sequenced for a study of T cell changes during pregnancy in multiple sclerosis. Germline V lookup: CDR1 MNHEY, CDR2 SVGAGI. The CDR3 loop spans 14 amino acids. Trimming shortened V by 7 bases and J by 0 bases, and 12 bases separated the two germline ends. Clones were sequenced by immunoSEQ multiplex PCR, and TCRdb holds only the in-frame ones, with some missing. The data hold roughly 50,000 clones, with 80% to 95% observed a single time. This material consisted of CD4+ T cells from peripheral blood mononuclear cells, taken after pregnancy. This chain connects TRBV6-5 to TRBJ2-5, with a possible D match to TRBD1 (6 bases). The origin of this receptor is a female donor with multiple sclerosis, enrolled in a pregnancy study. This chain's CDR3 is CASTSRGYQETQYF. CDR3 nucleotides: TGTGCCAGCACTAGTAGGGGGTACCAAGAGACCCAGTACTTC.